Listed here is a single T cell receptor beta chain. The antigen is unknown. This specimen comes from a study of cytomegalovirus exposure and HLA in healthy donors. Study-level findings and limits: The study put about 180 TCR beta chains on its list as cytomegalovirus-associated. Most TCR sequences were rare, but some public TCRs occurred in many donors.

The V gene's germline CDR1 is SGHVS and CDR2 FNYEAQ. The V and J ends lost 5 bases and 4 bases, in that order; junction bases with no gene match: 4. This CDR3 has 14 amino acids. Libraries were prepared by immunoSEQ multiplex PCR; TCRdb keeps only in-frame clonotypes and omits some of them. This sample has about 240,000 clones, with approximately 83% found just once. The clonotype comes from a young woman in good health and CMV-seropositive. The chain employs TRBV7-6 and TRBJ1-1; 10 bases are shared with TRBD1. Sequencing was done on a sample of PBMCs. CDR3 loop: CASSAGTGATEAFF. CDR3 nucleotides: TGTGCCAGCAGCGCGGGGACAGGGGCCACTGAAGCTTTCTTT.